The 5 T cell receptor beta chains below all came from one sample that was sequenced in a study of control samples from healthy donors and cancer patients. The method was immunoSEQ multiplex PCR; TCRdb's version includes in-frame clones alone and lacks a portion of them. The data contain some 250,000 clones, approximately 80% of them singletons. Material: PBMCs. Every receptor here comes from a woman aged 60-75 years with lung cancer.

This rearrangement joins TRBV3-1 (or the pseudogene TRBV3-2) to TRBJ2-1; the match to TRBD2 covers 10 bases. The CDR3 is 14 residues long. Trimming at V came to 4 bases and at J to 5 bases, leaving 2 bases not matched to a gene. CDR1 LGHDT and CDR2 YNNKEL come from the germline V gene (reference sequence). This CDR3 is CASSLTSGNNEQFF. The CDR3 nucleotides are TGTGCCAGCAGCCTTACTAGCGGGAACAATGAGCAGTTCTTC.

The CDR3: CASSLRTGGATNEKLFF. In DNA form, the CDR3 reads TGCGCCAGCAGCCTCCGGACAGGGGGGGCAACTAATGAAAAACTGTTTTTT. The chain couples TRBV4-1 to TRBJ1-4; 10 bases align to TRBD1. This CDR3 is 17 amino acids long. V shed 4 bases and J 0 bases; nucleotides not matched to a gene: 5. Germline CDR1 MGHRA, CDR2 YSYEKL.

This clone was recorded only once. V usage is TRBV11-1 and J usage is TRBJ2-5; the match to TRBD2 covers 10 bases. Germline V gives CDR1 SGHAT, CDR2 FQDESV (reference sequence). Trimming removed 11 bases from V and 4 bases from J; junction bases left unmatched: 13. This CDR3 comprises 15 residues. This CDR3 is CAQRSQRGGRETQYF. The CDR3 nucleotides read TGTGCCCAAAGGAGCCAGCGGGGGGGCCGAGAGACCCAGTACTTC.

The chain links TRBV7-2 to TRBJ1-2; the D gene is possibly TRBD1 (5 bases). The CDR3 totals 16 residues. Trimming stripped 3 bases from V and 4 bases from J, with 18 bases between. CDR1 SGHTA and CDR2 FQGNSA come from the germline V gene. The CDR3 is CASSFANRGTGYGYTF. CDR3 sequence (DNA): TGTGCCAGCAGCTTTGCTAACAGAGGGACGGGCTATGGCTACACCTTC.

This clone appeared once. The J gene is TRBJ1-1, the V gene TRBV7-9; D call uncertain. The V and J ends lost 5 bases and 0 bases respectively, with 13 bases between them. The CDR3 spans 15 residues. Per germline, CDR1 SEHNR and CDR2 FQNEAQ (reference sequence). This chain's CDR3 is CASSVGHNMNTEAFF. CDR3 bases: TGTGCCAGCAGCGTTGGGCATAATATGAACACTGAAGCTTTCTTT. Drawing the rest from reference TRBV7-9 and TRBJ1-1, the complete variable domain is DTGVSQNPRHKITKRGQNVTFRCDPISEHNRLYWYRQTLGQGPEFLTYFQNEAQLEKSRLLSDRFSAERPKGSFSTLEIQRTEQGDSAMYLCASSVGHNMNTEAFFGQGTRLTVV.